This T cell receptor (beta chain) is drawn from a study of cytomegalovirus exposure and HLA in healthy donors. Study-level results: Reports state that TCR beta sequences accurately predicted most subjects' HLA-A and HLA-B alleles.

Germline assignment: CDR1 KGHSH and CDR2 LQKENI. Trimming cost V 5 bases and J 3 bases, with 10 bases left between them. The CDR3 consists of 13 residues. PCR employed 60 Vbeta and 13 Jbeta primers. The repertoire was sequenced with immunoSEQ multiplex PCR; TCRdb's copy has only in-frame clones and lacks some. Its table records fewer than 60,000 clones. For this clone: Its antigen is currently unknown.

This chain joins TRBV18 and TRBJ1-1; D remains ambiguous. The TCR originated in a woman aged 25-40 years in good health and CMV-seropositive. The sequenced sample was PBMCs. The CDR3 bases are TGTGCCAGCTCAATGGGAGGATACACTGAAGCTTTCTTT. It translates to CASSMGGYTEAFF.